This T cell receptor (beta chain) originates from a study of T cells in Graves' hyperthyroidism and ophthalmopathy. The study excluded patients with uncontrolled infection, other autoimmune disease, pregnancy or lactation. The CDR3 is 13 residues long. The germline V and J ends were trimmed by 4 bases and 3 bases, with 10 bases remaining between them. This clonotype was seen only a few times. TCR beta CDR3 regions were amplified from RNA. With the HTBI primer set, the TCR CDR3 went through a first round of RT-PCR. TCRdb itself ran the multiplex PCR reads through MiXCR, one entry per CDR3 protein. Among about 540,000 distinct CDR3 sequences, around 46% were seen once, and the ten largest hold about 7.8%.

The sequence was collected from a woman between 18 and 30 years old with Graves' hyperthyroidism. The chain links TRBV12-3 or TRBV12-4 to TRBJ2-7, with a weak D call TRBD1 (5 bases). The sequenced material came from peripheral blood or thyroid tissue (not recorded which). The DNA of the CDR3 is TGTGCCAGCAGTTACTTGCAGGGCTACGAGCAGTACTTC. As protein: CASSYLQGYEQYF.